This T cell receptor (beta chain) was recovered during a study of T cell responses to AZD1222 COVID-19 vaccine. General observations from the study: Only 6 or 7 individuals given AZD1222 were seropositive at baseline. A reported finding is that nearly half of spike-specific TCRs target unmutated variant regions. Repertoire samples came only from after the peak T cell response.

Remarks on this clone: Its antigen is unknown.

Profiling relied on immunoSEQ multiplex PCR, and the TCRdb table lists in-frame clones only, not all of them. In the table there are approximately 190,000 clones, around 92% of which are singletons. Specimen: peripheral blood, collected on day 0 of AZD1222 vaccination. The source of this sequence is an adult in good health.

CDR3 region: CASSSLPPVDTQYF. CDR3 bases: TGTGCCAGCAGCTCCCTCCCCCCCGTCGATACGCAGTATTTT. V usage is TRBV5-5 and J usage is TRBJ2-3; D is unresolved. Trimming cost V 3 bases and J 6 bases, with 14 bases left between them. The germline CDR1 and CDR2 sequences are SGHKS and YYEKEE (reference sequence). This CDR3 has 14 amino acids. The variable domain in full, completed from reference TRBV5-5 and TRBJ2-3, reads DAGVTQSPTHLIKTRGQQVTLRCSPISGHKSVSWYQQVLGQGPQFIFQYYEKEERGRGNFPDRFSARQFPNYSSELNVNALLLGDSALYLCASSSLPPVDTQYFGPGTRLTVL.